This T cell receptor beta chain was recovered during a study of a mutant IDH1 vaccine in newly diagnosed glioma. Looking at the study overall: Following radiotherapy alone, or alongside temozolomide cycles, vaccination was started after an interval of 4-6 weeks. Most patients had received both radiotherapy and temozolomide, the prior options being radiotherapy, temozolomide, or both.

Comment on this clone: Its antigen is currently unknown.

Time point noted: week 23, last vaccination. The investigators gave 300 ug of mutant IDH1 20-mer peptide in each vaccine dose, together with topical imiquimod. This CDR3 spans 13 amino acids. Germline V CDR1 and CDR2: SNHLY, FYNNEI. Trimming removed 5 bases from V and 8 bases from J; junction bases left unmatched: 7. TCRdb's copy holds only in-frame clones and misses some; the assay was immunoSEQ multiplex PCR. The sample lists about 64,000 clones, around 84% occurring once. Study-wide findings and caveats: Whatever changes occurred in top peripheral T cell clonotypes seemed unrelated to pseudoprogression. In just under 95% of patients, immune responses induced by the vaccine occurred.

The chain uses TRBV2 and TRBJ1-2; 8 bases are a match to TRBD1. The sequencing used PBMCs, collected from a glioma patient whose treatment included an IDH1 peptide vaccine. The TCR sequence derives from a man between 25 and 39 years old with glioma. DNA for the CDR3: TGTGCCAGCAGTTGGACAGGGATAGGCGGCTACACCTTC. Translation gives CASSWTGIGGYTF.